A single sample is the source of the 28 T cell receptor beta chains below, sequenced in a study of blood T cell repertoires in COVID-19. Assay: immunoSEQ multiplex PCR; the TCRdb copy retains only in-frame clones and omits some. The profile shows some 70,000 clones, approximately 80% of them singletons. Sequenced input: peripheral blood. The source is a man in his sixties with COVID-19, enrolled during active disease.

This rearrangement joins TRBV5-1 to TRBJ1-1, with TRBD1 as a possible D gene (5 bases). This CDR3 is built from 14 residues. Germline CDR1 SGHRS, CDR2 YFSETQ. V was pared by 2 bases and J by 5 bases, with 13 bases between. Here the CDR3 reads CASSFTGVRTEAFF. The CDR3 nucleotides read TGCGCCAGCAGCTTTACAGGCGTTAGGACTGAAGCTTTCTTT. Full variable domain (outside the CDR3, taken from reference TRBV5-1 and TRBJ1-1): KAGVTQTPRYLIKTRGQQVTLSCSPISGHRSVSWYQQTPGQGLQFLFEYFSETQRNKGNFPGRFSGRQFSNSRSEMNVSTLELGDSALYLCASSFTGVRTEAFFGQGTRLTVV.

The chain carries TRBV20-1 and TRBJ1-4; D not certain. Germline CDR1 DFQATT, CDR2 SNEGSKA (reference sequence). The CDR3 loop spans 14 amino acids. Trimming removed 3 bases from V and 6 bases from J, with 14 bases in between. CDR3 nucleotides: TGCAGTGCTAGTTCGAGGGTGGAGTATGAAAAACTGTTTTTT. The encoded protein is CSASSRVEYEKLFF.

This clone appeared once. The J gene is TRBJ2-3, the V gene TRBV5-1, with 7 bases identical to TRBD1. CDR1 and CDR2 from the germline V gene are SGHRS and YFSETQ. This CDR3 is 16 amino acids long. The V segment lost 4 bases and the J segment 4 bases; nucleotides outside the gene matches: 12. The CDR3 reads CASSTGLQGLADTQYF. DNA of the CDR3: TGCGCCAGCAGCACCGGTTTACAGGGGTTGGCAGATACGCAGTATTTT.

This sequence joins TRBV6-5 and TRBJ1-2, with a weak D call TRBD1 (5 bases). Germline values: CDR1 MNHEY, CDR2 SVGAGI. V lost 0 bases to trimming and J lost 8 bases, with 10 bases between them. The CDR3 consists of 13 residues. The DNA of the CDR3 is TGTGCCAGCAGTTACTCGTGGGGGGACGGCTACACCTTC. Protein product: CASSYSWGDGYTF.

This clone was seen more than once but under ten times. V usage is TRBV2 and J usage is TRBJ1-2; D unclear. Per germline, CDR1 SNHLY and CDR2 FYNNEI. The CDR3 is 11 amino acids. V gave up 6 bases and J gave up 5 bases, with 7 bases separating them. In nucleotides, the CDR3 is TGTGCCAGCAGCAGGCAGTATGGCTACACCTTC. As protein: CASSRQYGYTF.

The chain employs TRBV7-9 and TRBJ1-4; no clear D gene. V was clipped by 10 bases and J by 6 bases, with 15 bases between them. The germline V gene has CDR1 SEHNR and CDR2 FQNEAQ (reference sequence). The length of the CDR3 is 13 residues. The CDR3 coding sequence is TGTGCCACTTCCTTACGGGTAGATGAAAAACTGTTTTTT. As protein: CATSLRVDEKLFF.

The V and J genes are TRBV6-6 and TRBJ2-2; TRBD1 matches 11 bases. Germline-derived CDR1 and CDR2 are MNHNY and SVGAGI (reference sequence). This CDR3 comprises 15 residues. V shed 6 bases, J shed 4 bases, and the junction held 4 bases outside the gene matches. The CDR3 protein is CASSRGTGGTGELFF. The CDR3 DNA is TGTGCCAGCAGCAGGGGGACAGGGGGCACCGGGGAGCTGTTTTTT.

The chain employs TRBV11-3 and TRBJ2-3; 9 bases line up with TRBD2. Germline V CDR1 and CDR2: SGHNT, YENEEA. The CDR3 spans 14 residues. V lost 6 bases to trimming and J lost 5 bases; unmatched junction nucleotides: 6. CDR3 sequence: CASSPGLALDTQYF. Here the CDR3 DNA reads TGTGCCAGCAGTCCGGGACTAGCTTTAGATACGCAGTATTTT.

The rearrangement uses TRBV2 and TRBJ1-2; possibly TRBD1 for D (6 bases). The CDR3 has 14 amino acids. V dropped 6 bases and J dropped 3 bases, with 14 bases sitting between them. The germline CDR1 and CDR2 sequences are SNHLY and FYNNEI. CDR3 in amino acids: CASRGTKGDYGYTF. CDR3 bases: TGTGCCAGCAGGGGGACCAAGGGGGACTATGGCTACACCTTC.

This sequence joins TRBV3-1 (or the pseudogene TRBV3-2) and TRBJ2-5, with 8 bases that match TRBD2. Germline CDR1 is LGHDT and CDR2 is YNNKEL (reference sequence). The CDR3 has 16 amino acids. The V gene end was trimmed by 5 bases and the J gene end by 3 bases; junction bases not matched to a gene: 11. The CDR3 reads CASSYSPGLVEETQYF. The CDR3 nucleotides read TGTGCCAGCAGCTACTCGCCGGGACTAGTCGAAGAGACCCAGTACTTC.

The table lists this clone with a few counts. The chain carries TRBV5-5 and TRBJ2-1, with 14 bases matching TRBD2. Germline lookup yields CDR1 SGHKS and CDR2 YYEKEE (reference sequence). With 4 bases clipped from V and 5 bases from J, the junction kept 8 bases outside the gene matches. The CDR3 loop spans 17 amino acids. CDR3 region: CASSKNRGLAGDNEQFF. DNA for the CDR3: TGTGCCAGCAGCAAGAACAGGGGACTAGCGGGGGACAATGAGCAGTTCTTC.

The chain carries TRBV15 and TRBJ2-7; 8 bases line up with TRBD1. The germline CDR1 and CDR2 sequences are LNHNV and YYDKDF (reference sequence). This CDR3 has 15 residues. Trimming removed 3 bases from V and 6 bases from J; junction bases left unmatched: 10. DNA for the CDR3: TGTGCCACCAGCAGGGCCCTGGGACAGGTCAGCGAGCAGTACTTC. Its protein product is CATSRALGQVSEQYF.

This sequence joins TRBV12-3 or TRBV12-4 and TRBJ2-3; D remains unclear. Trimming cost V 6 bases and J 4 bases, with 8 bases left between them. The CDR3 consists of 12 residues. The CDR3 spells CASSRVPDTQYF. CDR3 bases: TGTGCCAGCAGCCGGGTCCCAGATACGCAGTATTTT.

V gene TRBV11-2 combines with J gene TRBJ2-1, with 10 bases matching TRBD2. CDR3 length equals 15 residues. V was pared by 1 base and J by 10 bases, with 7 bases of the junction left unmatched. Germline lookup yields CDR1 SGHAT and CDR2 FQNNGV. The CDR3 DNA follows: TGTGCCAGCAGCTTAGTAGCGGGAGGCCCCAGGGAGCAGTTCTTC. It encodes CASSLVAGGPREQFF. Supplemented by reference TRBV11-2 and TRBJ2-1, the full variable domain reads EAGVAQSPRYKIIEKRQSVAFWCNPISGHATLYWYQQILGQGPKLLIQFQNNGVVDDSQLPKDRFSAERLKGVDSTLKIQPAKLEDSAVYLCASSLVAGGPREQFFGPGTRLTVL.

The chain recombines TRBV9 with TRBJ1-1; D might be TRBD1 (5 bases). Per germline, CDR1 SGDLS and CDR2 YYNGEE. The length of the CDR3 is 13 residues. Trimming took off 0 bases at V and 3 bases at J, with 6 bases between the two ends. CDR3: CASSVGGDTEAFF. The CDR3 DNA is TGTGCCAGCAGCGTAGGGGGCGACACTGAAGCTTTCTTT.

Written as DNA, the CDR3 is TGTGCCAGCAGCTCAGATGGCTACACCTTC. Translating it yields CASSSDGYTF. This rearrangement joins TRBV7-9 to TRBJ1-2; D not resolved. V was cut by 4 bases and J by 6 bases, with 3 bases left in between. CDR1 and CDR2 from the germline V gene are SEHNR and FQNEAQ (reference sequence). There are 10 residues in the CDR3.

This clone has a handful of counts. This chain connects TRBV10-1 to TRBJ2-3; D unresolved. V was cut by 3 bases and J by 3 bases, with 7 bases left in between. Germline-derived CDR1 and CDR2 are WNHNN and SYGVQD (reference sequence). The CDR3 has 13 residues. DNA for the CDR3: TGCGCCAGCAGTGACCAGGAAACAGATACGCAGTATTTT. It yields the protein CASSDQETDTQYF.

The chain employs TRBV20-1 and TRBJ2-7; TRBD2 matches at 12 bases. The CDR3 consists of 14 residues. Trimming cost V 3 bases and J 6 bases; bases outside gene matches: 6. Germline-derived CDR1 and CDR2 are DFQATT and SNEGSKA (reference sequence). The CDR3 nucleotides are TGCAGTGCTAGTCTAGCGGGAGGGGCGGCCGAGCAGTACTTC. This translates into CSASLAGGAAEQYF.

There are a few counts of this clone. The chain links TRBV4-2 to TRBJ2-7, with a weak D call TRBD2 (5 bases). The V gene lost 1 base and the J gene lost 3 bases, with 7 bases spanning the gap. The CDR3 is 13 amino acids. The V gene's germline CDR1 is LGHNA and CDR2 YNFKEQ. The CDR3 DNA sequence: TGTGCCAGCAGCCAAGCCCGGGACTACGAGCAGTACTTC. Protein: CASSQARDYEQYF.

The rearrangement uses TRBV7-3 and TRBJ2-2; the D gene is possibly TRBD2 (6 bases). The ends were cut back, 2 bases at V and 3 bases at J, with 10 bases in the middle. The CDR3 runs to 15 residues. In germline, CDR1 is SGHTA, CDR2 FQGTGA. The CDR3 is CASSLGGMDTGELFF. CDR3 coding DNA: TGTGCCAGCAGCTTAGGGGGGATGGACACCGGGGAGCTGTTTTTT.

The chain is built from TRBV6-5 and TRBJ1-4; D is unclear. V lost 6 bases to trimming and J lost 8 bases, with 16 bases between them. The CDR3 runs to 14 residues. Per germline, CDR1 MNHEY and CDR2 SVGAGI. DNA for the CDR3: TGTGCCAGCAGGCCCCAGAGGTTTGGGGAAAAACTGTTTTTT. As protein: CASRPQRFGEKLFF.

The chain is built from TRBV2 and TRBJ2-6; 11 nucleotides line up with TRBD2. Germline V gene lookup returns CDR1 SNHLY and CDR2 FYNNEI. The V and J ends lost 1 base and 0 bases, in that order; junction bases with no gene match: 2. This CDR3 has 18 amino acids. The CDR3 DNA sequence: TGTGCCAGCAGTGAAGGGCTAGCGGGAGGCTCTGGGGCCAACGTCCTGACTTTC. Translation gives CASSEGLAGGSGANVLTF.

The rearrangement joins TRBV29-1 to TRBJ2-7; 9 bases fit TRBD2. The CDR3 is 15 amino acids. Germline CDR1 SQVTM, CDR2 ANQGSEA. Unmatched junction bases numbered 15, after V lost 8 bases and J lost 4 bases. The CDR3 sequence: CSPCGRGRSRYEQYF. The CDR3 DNA reads TGCAGCCCCTGCGGGAGGGGCAGGTCAAGATACGAGCAGTACTTC.

This clone has a handful of counts. The rearrangement joins TRBV9 to TRBJ1-3, with D perhaps matching TRBD1 (6 bases). V shed 4 bases and J shed 0 bases, with 20 bases lying between them. CDR1 is SGDLS, CDR2 YYNGEE, per germline. CDR3 length: 18 amino acids. CDR3: CASSIRQAESLSGNTIYF. The CDR3 coding sequence is TGTGCCAGCAGCATTCGACAGGCCGAATCCCTCTCTGGAAACACCATATATTTT.

V usage is TRBV5-4 and J usage is TRBJ2-7, with 12 bases fitting TRBD2. Germline V gives CDR1 SGHNT, CDR2 YYREEE (reference sequence). V was pared by 4 bases and J by 4 bases, with 6 bases of the junction left unmatched. The CDR3 extends over 15 amino acids. DNA for the CDR3: TGTGCCAGCAGCGCTCCTCTAGCGGGGGGGTACGAGCAGTACTTC. It specifies CASSAPLAGGYEQYF.

The chain joins TRBV6-6 to TRBJ1-5; D gene uncertain. V lost 7 bases, J lost 6 bases, and 19 bases lay in between. CDR3 size: 15 residues. CDR1 is MNHNY, CDR2 SVGAGI, per germline (reference sequence). The CDR3 here is CASTYYIGGGQPQHF. Written as DNA, the CDR3 is TGTGCCAGCACCTACTACATCGGAGGAGGTCAGCCCCAGCATTTT.

The rearrangement uses TRBV10-2 and TRBJ1-1; D gene uncertain. V was trimmed by 0 bases and J by 7 bases, leaving 3 bases between them. The length of the CDR3 is 11 residues. Germline V gives CDR1 WSHSY, CDR2 SAAADI. Here the CDR3 reads CASSESREAFF. CDR3 sequence (DNA): TGCGCCAGCAGTGAGTCTCGTGAAGCTTTCTTT.

The chain uses TRBV4-1 and TRBJ2-7; the match to TRBD2 covers 9 bases. V lost 7 bases, J lost 0 bases, and 13 bases stayed unmatched. The CDR3 is 17 amino acids. CDR1 and CDR2 (germline): MGHRA, YSYEKL. The CDR3 loop reads CASMAGLANPGSYEQYF. In DNA form, the CDR3 reads TGCGCCAGCATGGCGGGACTAGCTAATCCCGGCTCCTACGAGCAGTACTTC.